This record covers a single T cell receptor (beta chain). These data are taken from a study of chemoradiotherapy in HPV16-positive cancers. Repertoires were generated with immunoSEQ multiplex PCR, while TCRdb's copy carries only in-frame clones and drops some. The table lists 29,000 or so clones, approximately 93% of them singletons, with roughly 18% in the top ten. The sample in question was blood, obtained from a patient who underwent chemoradiotherapy. The origin of this receptor is a human donor with HPV-associated anogenital cancer.

Written as DNA, the CDR3 is TGTGCCAGCAGCCAAGGTTCTAGCGGGAACAATCATGAGCAGTTCTTC. It is translated as CASSQGSSGNNHEQFF. The rearrangement joins TRBV4-2 to TRBJ2-1; 9 bases agree with TRBD2. The CDR3 is 16 amino acids. The V gene's germline CDR1 is LGHNA and CDR2 YNFKEQ. J was trimmed by 8 bases and V by 1 base; bases with no gene match: 9.